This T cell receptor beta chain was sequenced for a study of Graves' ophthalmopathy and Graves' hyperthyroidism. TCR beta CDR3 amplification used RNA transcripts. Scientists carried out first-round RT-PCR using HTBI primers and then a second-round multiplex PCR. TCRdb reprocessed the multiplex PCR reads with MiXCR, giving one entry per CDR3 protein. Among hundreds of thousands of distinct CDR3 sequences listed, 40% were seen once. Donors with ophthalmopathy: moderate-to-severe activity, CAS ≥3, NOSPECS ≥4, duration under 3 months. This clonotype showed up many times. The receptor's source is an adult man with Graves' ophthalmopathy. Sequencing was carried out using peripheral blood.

CDR3: CSATGRLNTEAFF. The DNA of the CDR3 is TGCAGTGCTACCGGACGGTTGAACACTGAAGCTTTCTTT. V is TRBV20-1 and J is TRBJ1-1; no clear D. CDR1 is DFQATT and CDR2 is SNEGSKA in the germline V gene (reference sequence). Trimming pared 4 bases from V and 0 bases from J, leaving 9 bases between. CDR3 length: 13 residues.